This T cell receptor (beta chain) was recovered during a study of blood T cell repertoires in COVID-19. Across the study: Whether acute or convalescent, the COVID-19 samples came from the United States, Italy and Spain.

With V trimmed by 6 bases and J by 0 bases, 2 bases remained unmatched. The germline V gene encodes CDR1 LNHDA and CDR2 SQIVND (reference sequence). The CDR3 sequence is 14 residues long. In the study's own analysis: Quantification of nucleated cells was approximated via reference gene primer amplification. Generated by immunoSEQ multiplex PCR, the TCRdb table keeps only in-frame clones and is missing some. That table supplies the V and J calls and clone size; D and trimming were determined from the DNA. The data show roughly 90,000 clones, approximately 85% seen once. The sequence was collected from a human donor in a cohort sampled during active COVID-19. Sequenced material: peripheral blood. This chain connects TRBV19 to TRBJ2-3; 8 positions agree with TRBD2. In DNA, the CDR3 is TGTGCCAGTAGACTAGCGGCTAGCACAGATACGCAGTATTTT. Protein: CASRLAASTDTQYF.